This TCR beta chain was captured in a study of beta chain features in type 1 diabetes. Germline loops: CDR1 SGHRS, CDR2 YFSETQ. The ends were cut back, 0 bases at V and 3 bases at J, with 7 bases in the middle. This CDR3 region has 13 residues. As every portion of the isolated RNA was reverse transcribed, the sequencing read expressed TCRB transcripts. An average approximately 3.7 million reads came from naive, central memory and regulatory T cell samples. TCRdb's copy holds only in-frame clones and misses some; the assay was immunoSEQ multiplex PCR. In the table there are some 300,000 clones, under 8.5% of which are singletons. Every donor provided one heparinised blood draw, which averaged approximately 120 mL.

The TCR sequence derives from a woman between 18 and 29 years old in good health. The chain combines TRBV5-1 with TRBJ2-7; D is possibly TRBD2 (5 bases). The sequenced sample was central memory CD4+ T cells from blood. CDR3 region: CASSLEADYEQYF. The CDR3 DNA reads as TGCGCCAGCAGCTTGGAAGCGGACTACGAGCAGTACTTC.